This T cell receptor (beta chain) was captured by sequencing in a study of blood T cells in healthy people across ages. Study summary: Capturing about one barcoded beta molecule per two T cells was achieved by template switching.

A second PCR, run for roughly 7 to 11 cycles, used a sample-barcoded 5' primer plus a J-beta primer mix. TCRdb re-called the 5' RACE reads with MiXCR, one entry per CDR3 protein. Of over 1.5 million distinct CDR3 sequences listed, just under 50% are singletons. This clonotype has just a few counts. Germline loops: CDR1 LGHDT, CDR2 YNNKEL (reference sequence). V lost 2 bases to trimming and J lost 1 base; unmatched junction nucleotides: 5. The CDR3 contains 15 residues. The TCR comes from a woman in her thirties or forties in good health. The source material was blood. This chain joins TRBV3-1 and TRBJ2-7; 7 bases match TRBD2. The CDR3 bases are TGTGCCAGCAGCCAATCCGGGACTAATTCCTACGAGCAGTACTTC. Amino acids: CASSQSGTNSYEQYF.